Included here is one T cell receptor (beta chain) sequence, with context. Only in-frame clones appear in the TCRdb table, and some are missing; sequencing was by immunoSEQ multiplex PCR. The repertoire holds 150,000 to 200,000 clones, with 80% to 90% as singletons. This CDR3 spans 13 amino acids. Looked up from germline, CDR1 is SGHRS and CDR2 is YFSETQ. V was pared by 0 bases and J by 6 bases, with 8 bases between. These data are taken from a study of blood T cell repertoires in COVID-19. This sequence originates from a man in his fifties or sixties with acute or convalescent COVID-19. V is TRBV5-1 and J is TRBJ2-3, with D tentatively TRBD1 (6 bases). The source material was peripheral blood. CDR3 DNA: TGCGCCAGCAGCTTGGCCGACAGGGATACGCAGTATTTT. Translation: CASSLADRDTQYF.